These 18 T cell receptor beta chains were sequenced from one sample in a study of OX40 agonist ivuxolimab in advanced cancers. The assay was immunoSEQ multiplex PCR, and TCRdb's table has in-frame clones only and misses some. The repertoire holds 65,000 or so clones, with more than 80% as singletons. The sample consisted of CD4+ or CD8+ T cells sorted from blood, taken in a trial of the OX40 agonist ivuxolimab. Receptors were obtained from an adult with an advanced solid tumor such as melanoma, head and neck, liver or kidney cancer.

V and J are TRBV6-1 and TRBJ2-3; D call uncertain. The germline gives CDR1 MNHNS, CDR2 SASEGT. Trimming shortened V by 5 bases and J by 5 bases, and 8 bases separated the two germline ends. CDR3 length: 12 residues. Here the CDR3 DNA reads TGTGCCAGCAGTATGGGTGAAGATACGCAGTATTTT. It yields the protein CASSMGEDTQYF.

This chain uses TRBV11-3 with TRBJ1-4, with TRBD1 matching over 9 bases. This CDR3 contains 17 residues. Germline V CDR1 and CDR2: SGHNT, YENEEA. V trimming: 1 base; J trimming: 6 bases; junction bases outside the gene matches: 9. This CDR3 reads CASSLAPTGTGHEKLFF. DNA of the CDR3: TGTGCCAGCAGCTTAGCCCCAACCGGGACAGGGCATGAAAAACTGTTTTTT.

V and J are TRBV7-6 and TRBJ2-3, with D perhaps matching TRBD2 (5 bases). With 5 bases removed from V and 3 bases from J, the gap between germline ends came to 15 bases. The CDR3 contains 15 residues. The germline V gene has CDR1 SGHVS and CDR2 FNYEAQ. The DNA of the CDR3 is TGTGCCAGCAGCGATCCCGGAGGCGTTACAGATACGCAGTATTTT. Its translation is CASSDPGGVTDTQYF. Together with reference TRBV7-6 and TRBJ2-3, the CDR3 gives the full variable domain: GAGVSQSPRYKVTKRGQDVALRCDPISGHVSLYWYRQALGQGPEFLTYFNYEAQQDKSGLPNDRFSAERPEGSISTLTIQRTEQRDSAMYRCASSDPGGVTDTQYFGPGTRLTVL.

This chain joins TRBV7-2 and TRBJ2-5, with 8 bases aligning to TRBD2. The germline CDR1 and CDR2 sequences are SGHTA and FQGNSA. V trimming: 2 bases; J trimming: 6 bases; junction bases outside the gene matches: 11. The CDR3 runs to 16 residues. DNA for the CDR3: TGTGCCAGCAGCTTAAGGCGGGGGGACTACTCGCAGACCCAGTACTTC. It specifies CASSLRRGDYSQTQYF.

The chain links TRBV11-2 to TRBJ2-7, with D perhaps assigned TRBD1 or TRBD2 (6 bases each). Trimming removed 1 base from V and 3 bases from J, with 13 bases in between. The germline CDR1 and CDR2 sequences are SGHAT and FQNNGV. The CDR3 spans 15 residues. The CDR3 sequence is CASSLVGGGIYEQYF. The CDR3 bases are TGTGCCAGCAGCTTAGTCGGGGGCGGAATCTACGAGCAGTACTTC.

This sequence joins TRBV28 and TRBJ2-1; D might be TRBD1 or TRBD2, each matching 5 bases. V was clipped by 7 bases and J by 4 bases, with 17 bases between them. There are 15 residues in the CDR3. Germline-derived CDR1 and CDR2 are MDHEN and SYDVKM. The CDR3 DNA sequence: TGTGCCAGCAAGAGGGACCAAGGTGGTTACAATGAGCAGTTCTTC. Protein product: CASKRDQGGYNEQFF.

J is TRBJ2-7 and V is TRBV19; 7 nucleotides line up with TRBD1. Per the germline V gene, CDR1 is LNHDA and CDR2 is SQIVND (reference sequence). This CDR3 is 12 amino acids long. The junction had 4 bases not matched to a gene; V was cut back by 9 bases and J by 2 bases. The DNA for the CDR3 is TGTGCCAGCCGGGACAGAACCTACGAGCAGTACTTC. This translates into CASRDRTYEQYF.

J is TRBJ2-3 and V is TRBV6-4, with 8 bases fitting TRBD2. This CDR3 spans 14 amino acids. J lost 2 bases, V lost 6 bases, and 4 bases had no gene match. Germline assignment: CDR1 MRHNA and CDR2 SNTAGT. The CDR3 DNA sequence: TGTGCCAGCAGGGCAGCGGGGGCCACAGATACGCAGTATTTT. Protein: CASRAAGATDTQYF.

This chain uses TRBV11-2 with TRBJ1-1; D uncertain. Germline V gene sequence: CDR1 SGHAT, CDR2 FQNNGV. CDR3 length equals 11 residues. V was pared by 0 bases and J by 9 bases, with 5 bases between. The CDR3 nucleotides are TGTGCCAGCAGCTTAGACGGGAAAGCTTTCTTT. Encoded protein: CASSLDGKAFF.

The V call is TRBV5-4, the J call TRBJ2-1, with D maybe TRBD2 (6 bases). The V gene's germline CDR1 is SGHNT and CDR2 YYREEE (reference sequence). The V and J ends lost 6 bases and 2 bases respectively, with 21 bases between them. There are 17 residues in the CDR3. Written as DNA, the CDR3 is TGTGCCAGCAACTCTGGGACTGCCGGAGGGACCTACAATGAGCAGTTCTTC. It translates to CASNSGTAGGTYNEQFF.

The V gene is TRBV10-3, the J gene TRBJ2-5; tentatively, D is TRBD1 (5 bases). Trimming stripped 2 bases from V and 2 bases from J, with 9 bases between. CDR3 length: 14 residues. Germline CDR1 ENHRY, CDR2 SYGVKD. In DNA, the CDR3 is TGTGCCATCAGTGAGGGGGCTAGACAAGAGACCCAGTACTTC. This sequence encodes CAISEGARQETQYF.

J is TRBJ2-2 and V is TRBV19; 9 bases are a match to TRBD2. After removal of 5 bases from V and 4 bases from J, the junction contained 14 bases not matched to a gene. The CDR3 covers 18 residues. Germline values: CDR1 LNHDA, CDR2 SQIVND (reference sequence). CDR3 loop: CASSHRGGRAPFTGELFF. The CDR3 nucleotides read TGTGCCAGTAGTCACCGTGGCGGGAGGGCCCCCTTCACCGGGGAGCTGTTTTTT.

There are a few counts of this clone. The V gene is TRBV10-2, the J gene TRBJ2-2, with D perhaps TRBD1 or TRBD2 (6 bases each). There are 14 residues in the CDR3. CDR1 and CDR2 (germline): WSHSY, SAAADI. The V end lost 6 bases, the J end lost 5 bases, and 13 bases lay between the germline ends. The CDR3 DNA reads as TGCGCCAGCAGCTTACAAGGGGGGACCGGGGAGCTGTTTTTT. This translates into CASSLQGGTGELFF.

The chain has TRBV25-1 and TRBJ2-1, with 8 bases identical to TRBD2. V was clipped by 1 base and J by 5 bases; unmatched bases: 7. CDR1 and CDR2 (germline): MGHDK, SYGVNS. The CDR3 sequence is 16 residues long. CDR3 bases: TGTGCCAGCAGTGAATGGGCCCGGACTAGCAACAATGAGCAGTTCTTC. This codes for CASSEWARTSNNEQFF.

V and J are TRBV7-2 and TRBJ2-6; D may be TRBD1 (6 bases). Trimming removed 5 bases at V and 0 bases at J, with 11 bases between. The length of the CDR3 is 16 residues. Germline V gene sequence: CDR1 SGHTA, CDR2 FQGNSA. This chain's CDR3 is CASSKRGGSGANVLTF. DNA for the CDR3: TGTGCCAGCAGCAAGCGAGGGGGCTCTGGGGCCAACGTCCTGACTTTC.

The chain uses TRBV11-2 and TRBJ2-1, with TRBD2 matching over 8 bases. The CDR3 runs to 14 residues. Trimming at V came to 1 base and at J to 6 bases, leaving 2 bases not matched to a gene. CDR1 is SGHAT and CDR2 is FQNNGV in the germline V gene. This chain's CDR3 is CASSLAGGLNEQFF. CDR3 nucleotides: TGTGCCAGCAGCTTAGCGGGGGGGCTCAATGAGCAGTTCTTC.

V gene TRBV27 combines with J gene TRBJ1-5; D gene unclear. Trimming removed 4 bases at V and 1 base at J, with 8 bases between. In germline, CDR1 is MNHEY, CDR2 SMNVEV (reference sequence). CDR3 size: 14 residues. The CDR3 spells CASSSWGSNQPQHF. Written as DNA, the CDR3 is TGTGCCAGCAGTTCGTGGGGAAGCAATCAGCCCCAGCATTTT.

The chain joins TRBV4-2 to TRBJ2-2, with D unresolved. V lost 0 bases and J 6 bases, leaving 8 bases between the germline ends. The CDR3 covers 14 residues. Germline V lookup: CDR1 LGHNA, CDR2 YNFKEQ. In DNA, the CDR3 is TGTGCCAGCAGCCAAGATTTAGAACCCGGGGAGCTGTTTTTT. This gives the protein CASSQDLEPGELFF.